The TCR beta chain under discussion was sequenced for a study of T cell repertoires in cytomegalovirus infection (dated by TCRdb to about 2019). Context from the whole study: The peptide stimulations were aimed at well-studied HLA-B-restricted epitopes as well as recently identified HLA-C-restricted CMV epitopes, whose presentation resists viral immunomodulation. Donor HLA type was relevant to the analysis, because carriage of CMV infection together with the matching HLA type was indicated by public TCR beta signatures.

This sample's treatment or condition label indicates: in vitro stimulation with specific CMV peptide epitopes to enrich CMV-specific T cells. TCRdb records Illumina HiSeq 1500 as the sequencer. Through fastp at Q25 and MiXCR, TCRdb rebuilt clones from the public reads, retaining in-frame beta chains. Rows merge per CDR3 protein into single entries with the most common DNA and genes. Present in this sample are 49,000 or so distinct CDR3 sequences, nearly 20% of which were seen just once. Roughly 53% of the sample belongs to the ten largest clones. As regards this clonotype: No cognate antigen has been identified for it. No clone much larger than this one lies a single base away; base qualities are absent.

The germline V gene supplies CDR1 LGHNT and CDR2 FRNRAP. Trimming takes 6 bases from V and 5 bases from J, and the germline ends sit 16 bases apart. From its cysteine to its phenylalanine, the CDR3 spans 15 amino acids. The only DNA kept is the CDR3, 45 bases in frame from the first base. The paper's findings and limits, for the study overall: Cumulative frequency of public TCR beta family members discriminated carriers of CMV infection plus the relevant HLA type in this cohort and an independent 352-donor cohort. In the ex vivo response, HLA-C-restricted CMV-specific TCR beta clonotypes were dominant, and in two of eight donors the single most frequent clonotype came from this HLA-C-restricted group.

The rearrangement joined TRBV12-5 to TRBJ1-4, and possibly TRBD1, on 5 matching bases. This TCR was recovered from a human donor in good health (CMV status not recorded). Some clones in this sample may be carry-over from other donors' samples. The source material was CD8+ T cells from cultured PBMCs, sampled from culture after CMV antigen stimulation. The encoded CDR3 is CASGHSGTVNEKLFF. The base sequence is TGTGCTAGTGGCCACTCCGGGACCGTGAATGAAAAACTGTTTTTT. With the portions outside the CDR3 filled from the reference TRBV12-5 and TRBJ1-4 genes, the complete variable region becomes DARVTQTPRHKVTEMGQEVTMRCQPILGHNTVFWYRQTMMQGLELLAYFRNRAPLDDSGMPKDRFSAEMPDATLATLKIQPSEPRDSAVYFCASGHSGTVNEKLFFGSGTQLSVL.